The 7 T cell receptor beta chains listed next were all sequenced from one sample in a study of cytomegalovirus exposure and HLA in healthy donors. Primers for the PCR totalled 60 Vbeta and 13 Jbeta. Assay used: immunoSEQ multiplex PCR; TCRdb lists only in-frame clones, some missing. This table holds 100,000 to 150,000 clones, 75% to 85% found once. The source material was PBMCs. These receptors all stem from a woman aged 40-49 years in good health and CMV-seropositive.

This clone came up a few times. The genes are TRBV15 and TRBJ2-1; 10 bases line up with TRBD2. CDR3 length: 15 amino acids. From germline, CDR1 is LNHNV and CDR2 YYDKDF (reference sequence). V gave up 5 bases and J gave up 7 bases; unmatched junction bases: 8. The CDR3 bases are TGTGCCACCAGCCCACTAGCGGGGCCGGGAAATGAGCAGTTCTTC. This encodes CATSPLAGPGNEQFF.

This chain uses TRBV4-2 with TRBJ2-5; D might be TRBD2 (7 bases). The end of the DNA fits TRBJ2-7 better, so the J call may be wrong. The germline gives CDR1 LGHNA, CDR2 YNFKEQ. The CDR3 is made up of 17 amino acids. CDR3 in amino acids: CASSQAITGGPSYEQYF. In DNA, the CDR3 is TGTGCCAGCAGCCAAGCTATTACGGGGGGCCCATCTTACGAGCAGTACTTC.

This clone was picked up a small number of times. The chain uses TRBV7-2 and TRBJ2-7, with 9 bases aligning to TRBD1. V shed 4 bases and J 3 bases; nucleotides not matched to a gene: 7. The CDR3 totals 15 residues. The germline gives CDR1 SGHTA, CDR2 FQGNSA. CDR3 residues: CASSSTGGIYYEQYF. Here the CDR3 DNA reads TGTGCCAGCAGCTCGACAGGGGGAATTTACTACGAGCAGTACTTC.

In this sample, this clone turned up a few times. The chain recombines TRBV5-1 with TRBJ1-1; weak D call: TRBD1 (5 bases). This CDR3 is 11 amino acids long. Germline V gene data show CDR1 as SGHRS and CDR2 as YFSETQ. V shed 5 bases and J shed 11 bases, with 13 bases lying between them. CDR3 DNA sequence: TGCGCCAGCAGTATGCAGGGAAAGGCTTTCTTT. Residues: CASSMQGKAFF.

The chain is built from TRBV6-1 and TRBJ2-1; 11 bases line up with TRBD2. The CDR3 runs 15 residues. CDR1 and CDR2 from the germline V gene are MNHNS and SASEGT. After removal of 4 bases from V and 2 bases from J, the junction contained 1 base not matched to a gene. CDR3 sequence reads: CASSVAGGAYNEQFF. As DNA, the CDR3 is TGTGCCAGCAGTGTAGCGGGAGGGGCCTACAATGAGCAGTTCTTC.

The chain employs TRBV5-4 and TRBJ1-1; possibly TRBD1 for D (6 bases). The CDR3 loop spans 15 amino acids. The V gene's germline CDR1 is SGHNT and CDR2 YYREEE (reference sequence). The V end lost 0 bases, the J end lost 0 bases, and 9 bases lay between the germline ends. CDR3 residues: CASSLEGVMNTEAFF. The CDR3 DNA reads TGTGCCAGCAGCTTGGAGGGGGTAATGAACACTGAAGCTTTCTTT.

This clone was seen only once. The chain is built from TRBV10-3 and TRBJ2-7; D perhaps matches TRBD2 (7 bases). The CDR3 has 16 residues. Germline V gives CDR1 ENHRY, CDR2 SYGVKD. V lost 7 bases to trimming and J lost 5 bases, with 24 bases between them. The chain's CDR3 is CAIKNGGATRKDEQYF. The CDR3 nucleotides are TGTGCCATCAAGAATGGGGGGGCAACACGGAAGGACGAGCAGTACTTC.